These 19 T cell receptor beta chains were all obtained from the same sample, sequenced in a study of regulatory T cells in long-lasting Graves disease. Documented time point: newly diagnosed GD, antithyroid drugs for less than 3 months. Extracted RNA from PBMCs served as the source of the TCR library. In building TCR beta libraries, iRepertoire HTBI primers were used together with Arm-PCR of CDR3 regions. TCRdb independently ran MiXCR on the multiplex PCR reads; one entry per CDR3 protein. The sample records roughly 520,000 distinct CDR3 sequences, around 11% being singletons. This same sample was also part of a study on T cells in Graves' hyperthyroidism and ophthalmopathy.

The specimen was peripheral blood mononuclear cells (PBMCs), collected at new diagnosis, from a patient treated with antithyroid drugs. The source of these receptors is a woman aged 25 to 39 with Graves disease.

This clonotype was recorded at least ten times. The rearrangement links TRBV7-9 to TRBJ2-5, with D unclear. V was shortened by 1 base and J by 5 bases, with 5 bases between the two germline ends. Germline V CDR1 and CDR2: SEHNR, FQNEAQ (reference sequence). The CDR3 runs to 12 residues. CDR3 in DNA: TGTGCCAGCAGCTTAGATACGGAGACCCAGTACTTC. Protein sequence: CASSLDTETQYF. The full variable domain, its missing parts supplied by reference TRBV7-9 and TRBJ2-5, is DTGVSQNPRHKITKRGQNVTFRCDPISEHNRLYWYRQTLGQGPEFLTYFQNEAQLEKSRLLSDRFSAERPKGSFSTLEIQRTEQGDSAMYLCASSLDTETQYFGPGTRLLVL.

This clonotype was seen ten or more times. CDR3 DNA sequence: TGTGCCAGCAGTCTTTACAGCGGGGAGGGGACCCAGTACTTC. It codes for CASSLYSGEGTQYF. The V and J genes are TRBV27 and TRBJ2-5, with 7 bases aligning to TRBD2. Germline CDR1 is MNHEY and CDR2 is SMNVEV (reference sequence). This CDR3 spans 14 amino acids. Trimming cost V 5 bases and J 7 bases; bases outside gene matches: 10.

This rearrangement joins TRBV19 to TRBJ2-1, with 8 bases matching TRBD1. The V and J ends lost 9 bases and 9 bases, in that order; junction bases with no gene match: 13. Germline loops: CDR1 LNHDA, CDR2 SQIVND (reference sequence). This CDR3 is built from 14 residues. CDR3 nucleotide sequence: TGTGCCAGCCGTAAGACAGGGGATAGACTTGAGCAGTTCTTC. Translation gives CASRKTGDRLEQFF.

This clonotype was observed at least ten times. The V gene is TRBV6-1, the J gene TRBJ2-1; D unresolved. Trimming took 7 bases from V and 0 from J, leaving 13 bases between them. The CDR3 has 15 amino acids. Germline values: CDR1 MNHNS, CDR2 SASEGT. CDR3 bases: TGTGCCAGCACCTTAGGCTCAAGCTCCTACAATGAGCAGTTCTTC. Its protein is CASTLGSSSYNEQFF.

There are many counts of this clonotype. This chain links TRBV27 with TRBJ2-7; D unclear. Per the germline V gene, CDR1 is MNHEY and CDR2 is SMNVEV (reference sequence). The CDR3 has 13 amino acids. V was trimmed by 5 bases and J by 2 bases, leaving 10 bases between them. CDR3 in amino acids: CASSPGSAYEQYF. The CDR3 DNA follows: TGTGCCAGCAGTCCCGGGTCGGCCTACGAGCAGTACTTC.

This clonotype showed up many times. V gene TRBV20-1 combines with J gene TRBJ2-1; 7 bases map to TRBD2. CDR1 and CDR2 from the germline V gene are DFQATT and SNEGSKA (reference sequence). V was clipped by 3 bases and J by 4 bases; unmatched bases: 6. The CDR3 sequence is 14 residues long. The CDR3 DNA reads as TGCAGTGCTAGGGAGCGGGGTAGATACAATGAGCAGTTCTTC. This gives the protein CSARERGRYNEQFF.

The rearrangement links TRBV25-1 to TRBJ1-4, with TRBD1 matching 10 bases. This CDR3 is built from 14 residues. Trimming removed 3 bases from V and 6 bases from J; junction bases left unmatched: 1. CDR1 and CDR2 (germline): MGHDK, SYGVNS. The CDR3 DNA reads TGTGCCAGCAGTGAGACAGGGGGCTATGAAAAACTGTTTTTT. Translation gives CASSETGGYEKLFF. The variable domain in full, with the rest retrieved from reference TRBV25-1 and TRBJ1-4, is EADIYQTPRYLVIGTGKKITLECSQTMGHDKMYWYQQDPGMELHLIHYSYGVNSTEKGDLSSESTVSRIRTEHFPLTLESARPSHTSQYLCASSETGGYEKLFFGSGTQLSVL.

The chain has TRBV5-1 and TRBJ2-2; D tentatively reads TRBD1 or TRBD2 (5 bases each). CDR1 and CDR2 from the germline V gene are SGHRS and YFSETQ. Trimming stripped 1 base from V and 6 bases from J, with 10 bases between. The CDR3 runs 14 residues. CDR3 region: CASSLSRGSGELFF. CDR3 bases: TGCGCCAGCAGCTTGTCTCGGGGCTCCGGGGAGCTGTTTTTT.

This clonotype showed up just a few times. The CDR3 sequence is CASSELADPNEQFF. CDR3 bases: TGTGCCAGCAGTGAACTAGCGGACCCCAATGAGCAGTTCTTC. V and J are TRBV6-2 or TRBV6-3 and TRBJ2-1, with TRBD2 identical over 8 bases. V lost 5 bases and J lost 6; bases outside the gene matches: 6. Per the germline V gene, CDR1 is MNHEY and CDR2 is SVGEGT. The CDR3 has 14 residues.

Only one count was recorded for this clonotype. The V and J genes are TRBV9 and TRBJ2-1, with 8 bases lining up with TRBD2. The ends lost 0 bases at V and 7 bases at J; junction bases unmatched: 6. The CDR3 spans 15 residues. The germline CDR1 and CDR2 sequences are SGDLS and YYNGEE. CDR3 sequence: CASSVGTAGGNEQFF. The CDR3 DNA reads as TGTGCCAGCAGCGTAGGTACGGCGGGAGGAAATGAGCAGTTCTTC.

This clonotype was seen repeatedly, ten times or more. V gene TRBV14 combines with J gene TRBJ2-3; 8 positions agree with TRBD2. The CDR3 has 16 residues. Germline V gene sequence: CDR1 SGHDN, CDR2 FVKESK. V lost 0 bases, J lost 4 bases, and 6 bases stayed unmatched. CDR3 coding DNA: TGTGCCAGCAGCCAAGAATTAACTAGCGGTGCAGATACGCAGTATTTT. The encoded protein is CASSQELTSGADTQYF. The full variable domain, rest sourced from reference TRBV14 and TRBJ2-3, is EAGVTQFPSHSVIEKGQTVTLRCDPISGHDNLYWYRRVMGKEIKFLLHFVKESKQDESGMPNNRFLAERTGGTYSTLKVQPAELEDSGVYFCASSQELTSGADTQYFGPGTRLTVL.

This clonotype was seen repeatedly, ten times or more. The chain joins TRBV24-1 to TRBJ2-2; D could derive from TRBD1 or TRBD2 (5 bases each). V lost 5 bases and J 1 base, leaving 10 bases between the germline ends. The CDR3 is 15 amino acids. Germline CDR1 and CDR2: KGHDR and SFDVKD. This chain's CDR3 is CATSAGRRNTGELFF. Written as DNA, the CDR3 is TGTGCCACCAGTGCGGGACGGAGGAACACCGGGGAGCTGTTTTTT.

This clonotype has just a few counts. The CDR3 DNA reads TGTGCCAGCAGCCCCGCGCTTATTGCCAAGACACCAACTAATGAAAAACTGTTTTTT. The encoded protein is CASSPALIAKTPTNEKLFF. V and J are TRBV3-1 and TRBJ1-4, with unresolved D. The V and J ends lost 4 bases and 0 bases respectively, with 21 bases between them. CDR3 length equals 19 residues. In germline, CDR1 is LGHDT, CDR2 YNNKEL (reference sequence).

The gene calls are TRBV9 and TRBJ1-1; 7 positions match TRBD1. Germline V gives CDR1 SGDLS, CDR2 YYNGEE. The length of the CDR3 is 19 residues. Trimming cost V 4 bases and J 0 bases; bases outside gene matches: 18. CDR3 in amino acids: CASSPPPGQRPIMNTEAFF. Written as DNA, the CDR3 is TGTGCCAGCAGCCCCCCCCCGGGACAGCGGCCGATCATGAACACTGAAGCTTTCTTT.

This clonotype was detected ten times or more. The chain joins TRBV3-1 to TRBJ1-4; 7 positions agree with TRBD1. The ends lost 4 bases at V and 7 bases at J; junction bases unmatched: 6. This CDR3 spans 14 amino acids. CDR1 LGHDT and CDR2 YNNKEL come from the germline V gene (reference sequence). CDR3: CASSPGTEPEKLFF. CDR3 DNA: TGTGCCAGCAGCCCCGGGACAGAGCCTGAAAAACTGTTTTTT.

The table lists this clonotype with many counts. The rearrangement links TRBV6-5 to TRBJ2-3; the match to TRBD2 covers 8 bases. The V gene's germline CDR1 is MNHEY and CDR2 SVGAGI. V trimming: 2 bases; J trimming: 6 bases; junction bases outside the gene matches: 4. The CDR3 loop spans 14 amino acids. CDR3 in amino acids: CASSYMAGGDTQYF. CDR3 bases: TGTGCCAGCAGTTACATGGCGGGAGGTGATACGCAGTATTTT.

This clonotype has ten or more counts. The CDR3 nucleotides read TGTGCCAGTTCCTTGAGTCTAAACGCGATCAATGAGCAGTTCTTC. The encoded protein is CASSLSLNAINEQFF. The chain recombines TRBV19 with TRBJ2-1; D gene uncertain. The germline V gene has CDR1 LNHDA and CDR2 SQIVND (reference sequence). Trimming shortened V by 8 bases and J by 6 bases, and 20 bases separated the two germline ends. This CDR3 has 15 residues.

As to this clonotype: A read error may explain this, as a much larger clone is one base away. The chain recombines TRBV14 with TRBJ1-2; no reliable D call. Germline CDR1 SGHDN, CDR2 FVKESK. Between the trimmed V and J ends, which lost 0 bases and 2 bases, there was a span of 4 bases. The CDR3 spans 13 residues. In DNA, the CDR3 is TGTGCCAGCAGCCAAGACACCAACTATGGCTACACCTTC. It encodes CASSQDTNYGYTF.

The chain recombines TRBV7-9 with TRBJ2-1; possible D gene TRBD2, 6 bases. V lost 6 bases, J lost 3 bases, and 15 bases lay in between. This CDR3 has 15 residues. Looked up from germline, CDR1 is SEHNR and CDR2 is FQNEAQ (reference sequence). The chain's CDR3 is CASRLGRGNYNEQFF. DNA of the CDR3: TGTGCCAGCAGGCTGGGGCGGGGAAACTACAATGAGCAGTTCTTC.